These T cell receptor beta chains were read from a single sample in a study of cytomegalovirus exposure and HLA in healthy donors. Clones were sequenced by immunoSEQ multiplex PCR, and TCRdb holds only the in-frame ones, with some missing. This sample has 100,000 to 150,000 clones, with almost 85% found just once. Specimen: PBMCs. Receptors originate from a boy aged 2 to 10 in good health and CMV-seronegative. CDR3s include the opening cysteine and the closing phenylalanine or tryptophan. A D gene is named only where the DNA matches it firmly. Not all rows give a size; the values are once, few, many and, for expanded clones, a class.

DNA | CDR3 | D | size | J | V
TGTGCCAGCAGTGACGGGGGGGAAAGCACAGATACGCAGTATTTT | CASSDGGESTDTQYF | TRBD2 | few | TRBJ2-3 | TRBV6-4
TGTGCCAGCAGCCCCAATATGTTGGACAGGTACGACTATGGCTACACCTTC | CASSPNMLDRYDYGYTF | TRBD1 | - | TRBJ1-2 | TRBV5-6
TGTGCCAGCAGCTTCGGGGTGGGGACCGGGGAGCTGTTTTTT | CASSFGVGTGELFF | - | - | TRBJ2-2 | TRBV7-6
TGTGCCACCACCGGGGCGGGAGGGGTCCACAATGAGCAGTTCTTC | CATTGAGGVHNEQFF | TRBD2 | - | TRBJ2-1 | TRBV19
TGTGCCAGCAGCTTAGTAGGGACACGCCTTCAGCCCCAGCATTTT | CASSLVGTRLQPQHF | - | - | TRBJ1-5 | TRBV7-8
TGTGCCGGCAAGATAGGGGAAAGGAACACCATATATTTT | CAGKIGERNTIYF | - | once | TRBJ1-3 | TRBV2
TGTGCCAGCAGACTACAGGGGAACACTGAAGCTTTCTTT | CASRLQGNTEAFF | - | once | TRBJ1-1 | TRBV7-9
TGTGCCAGCAGCCTTTGGACAGGGCAAACCTACAATGAGCAGTTCTTC | CASSLWTGQTYNEQFF | TRBD1 | few | TRBJ2-1 | TRBV7-9
TGTGCCAGCAGTGAAGCGAACGGGGGGGGTTTCGTTGAGCAGTTCTTC | CASSEANGGGFVEQFF | TRBD2 | - | TRBJ2-1 | TRBV6-1
TGTGCCAGCAGCCTGGGGGGGCCGAGGGCTGAAGCTTTCTTT | CASSLGGPRAEAFF | - | - | TRBJ1-1 | TRBV27
TGTGCCAGTAGTCCCGCCAACAGGGTAGACGTTTTGAACACTGAAGCTTTCTTT | CASSPANRVDVLNTEAFF | - | - | TRBJ1-1 | TRBV19